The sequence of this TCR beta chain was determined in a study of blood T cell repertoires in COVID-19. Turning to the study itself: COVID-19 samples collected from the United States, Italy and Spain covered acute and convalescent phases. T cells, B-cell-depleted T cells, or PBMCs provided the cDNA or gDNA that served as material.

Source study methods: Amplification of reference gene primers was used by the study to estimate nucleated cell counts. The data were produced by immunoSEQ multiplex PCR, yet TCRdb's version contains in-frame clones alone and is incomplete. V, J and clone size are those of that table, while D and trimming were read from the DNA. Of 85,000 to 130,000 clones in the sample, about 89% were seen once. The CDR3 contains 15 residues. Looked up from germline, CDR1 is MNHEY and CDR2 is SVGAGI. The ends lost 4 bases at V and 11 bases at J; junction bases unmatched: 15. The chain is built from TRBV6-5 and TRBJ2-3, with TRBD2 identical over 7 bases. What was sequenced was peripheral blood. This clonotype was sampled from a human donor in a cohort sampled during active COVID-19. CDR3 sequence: CASSLRRTSDHGQYF. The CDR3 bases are TGTGCCAGCAGTTTAAGGCGGACTAGTGATCATGGGCAGTATTTT.